What follows are 19 T cell receptor beta chains derived from one specimen sequenced in a study of T-cell reconstitution after alpha-beta-depleted transplantation in children. Construction of the TCRbeta library involved unique molecular identifiers. TCRdb reprocessed the PCR reads with MiXCR, giving one entry per CDR3 protein. Of 250,000 to 400,000 distinct CDR3 sequences listed, approximately 23% are singletons. This specimen was PBMCs, mostly from graft donor cells, taken 180 days after TCRalphabeta/CD19-depleted stem cell transplant. The receptors stem from a male patient younger than 18 who had a stem cell transplant for acute lymphoblastic leukemia, so the T cells may come from the graft donor.

This clonotype was seen a few times. V gene TRBV12-3 or TRBV12-4 combines with J gene TRBJ2-6, with D possibly matching TRBD2 (7 bases). The CDR3 is 17 amino acids. The V gene lost 1 base and the J gene lost 3 bases, with 13 bases spanning the gap. The CDR3 region is CASSLGEGGLGANVLTF. Here the CDR3 DNA reads TGTGCCAGCAGTTTAGGCGAGGGGGGGCTTGGGGCCAACGTCCTGACTTTC.

This clonotype was seen a few times. The gene calls are TRBV12-3 or TRBV12-4 and TRBJ2-5; D gene uncertain. The germline V and J ends were trimmed by 5 bases and 7 bases, with 11 bases remaining between them. The length of the CDR3 is 12 residues. CDR3 coding DNA: TGTGCCAGCAGTCCTGGACCTATGACCCAGTACTTC. Translating gives CASSPGPMTQYF.

This clonotype was seen more than once but under ten times. The rearrangement joins TRBV6-5 to TRBJ1-2; no definite D call. The CDR3 has 14 residues. V was pared by 2 bases and J by 3 bases, with 10 bases between. Germline V gives CDR1 MNHEY, CDR2 SVGAGI. The CDR3 coding sequence is TGTGCCAGCAGTTACGACGGCCCCTACTATGGCTACACCTTC. Translating gives CASSYDGPYYGYTF.

This clonotype was detected a few times. The CDR3 protein is CASSLLERDWTDTQYF. The CDR3 DNA is TGTGCCAGCAGTTTATTGGAGCGGGACTGGACAGATACGCAGTATTTT. The gene calls are TRBV12-3 or TRBV12-4 and TRBJ2-3; 7 nucleotides match TRBD2. The CDR3 has 16 residues. V lost 2 bases, J lost 3 bases, and 8 bases stayed unmatched.

The CDR3 is CASSPPGYPLEQYF. Here the CDR3 DNA reads TGTGCCAGCAGCCCCCCTGGATACCCCCTGGAGCAGTACTTC. The chain employs TRBV4-2 and TRBJ2-7; D gene unclear. Trimming shortened V by 4 bases and J by 7 bases, and 17 bases separated the two germline ends. The length of the CDR3 is 14 residues. The V gene's germline CDR1 is LGHNA and CDR2 YNFKEQ.

In its sample, this clonotype was seen a few times. The CDR3 spells CSVGGTGSDTGELFF. CDR3 bases: TGCAGCGTTGGGGGGACAGGGTCGGACACCGGGGAGCTGTTTTTT. The chain uses TRBV29-1 and TRBJ2-2; 9 bases are a match to TRBD1. With 4 bases clipped from V and 3 bases from J, the junction kept 6 bases outside the gene matches. The CDR3 contains 15 residues. CDR1 and CDR2 from the germline V gene are SQVTM and ANQGSEA.

This clonotype has a count of ten or more. The chain recombines TRBV20-1 with TRBJ2-1; D perhaps matches TRBD1 (5 bases). From germline, CDR1 is DFQATT and CDR2 SNEGSKA (reference sequence). Trimming pared 3 bases from V and 2 bases from J, leaving 8 bases between. The CDR3 extends over 13 amino acids. CDR3 loop: CSASQGTYNEQFF. As DNA, the CDR3 is TGCAGTGCTAGCCAGGGAACCTACAATGAGCAGTTCTTC.

The table lists this clonotype with a few counts. The J gene is TRBJ2-3, the V gene TRBV5-1; possibly TRBD1 for D (6 bases). The CDR3 spans 15 residues. Trimming took off 4 bases at V and 6 bases at J, with 18 bases between the two ends. Germline-derived CDR1 and CDR2 are SGHRS and YFSETQ. Here the CDR3 reads CASSPRGGAVDTQYF. The CDR3 nucleotides read TGCGCCAGCAGCCCCCGAGGGGGAGCCGTGGATACGCAGTATTTT. Full variable domain (rest looked up from reference TRBV5-1 and TRBJ2-3): KAGVTQTPRYLIKTRGQQVTLSCSPISGHRSVSWYQQTPGQGLQFLFEYFSETQRNKGNFPGRFSGRQFSNSRSEMNVSTLELGDSALYLCASSPRGGAVDTQYFGPGTRLTVL.

The genes are TRBV10-2 and TRBJ1-4, with 12 bases aligning to TRBD1. CDR3 length equals 17 residues. Germline trimming cut 7 bases from V and 5 bases from J; bases unmatched to any gene: 11. CDR1 is WSHSY, CDR2 SAAADI, per germline. CDR3 residues: CASTQPGQGARNEKLFF. DNA for the CDR3: TGCGCCAGCACCCAACCGGGACAGGGGGCACGGAATGAAAAACTGTTTTTT.

Only a few counts were recorded for this clonotype. J is TRBJ2-1 and V is TRBV11-2; 10 nucleotides align to TRBD2. Per the germline V gene, CDR1 is SGHAT and CDR2 is FQNNGV. The CDR3 spans 15 residues. V trimming: 3 bases; J trimming: 7 bases; junction bases outside the gene matches: 6. The DNA of the CDR3 is TGTGCCAGCAGCTTTAGCGGGAGGTCCATAAATGAGCAGTTCTTC. Protein sequence: CASSFSGRSINEQFF.

The chain's CDR3 is CASSLALAGTTTDTQYF. The CDR3 nucleotides are TGTGCCAGCAGCTTAGCCCTAGCGGGGACGACCACAGATACGCAGTATTTT. This rearrangement joins TRBV13 to TRBJ2-3, with 9 bases that match TRBD2. This CDR3 spans 17 amino acids. Looked up from germline, CDR1 is PRHDT and CDR2 is FYEKMQ (reference sequence). The ends lost 1 base at V and 2 bases at J; junction bases unmatched: 7.

The chain combines TRBV7-6 with TRBJ2-7, with TRBD1 matching 7 bases. There are 13 residues in the CDR3. The ends lost 3 bases at V and 2 bases at J; junction bases unmatched: 1. Germline CDR1 SGHVS, CDR2 FNYEAQ. Here the CDR3 reads CASSFQGAYEQYF. The DNA for the CDR3 is TGTGCCAGCAGCTTCCAGGGGGCCTACGAGCAGTACTTC.

The chain links TRBV7-3 to TRBJ2-3; D unclear. Germline-derived CDR1 and CDR2 are SGHTA and FQGTGA. This CDR3 contains 17 residues. Deletions cut 3 bases from V and 2 bases from J, with 18 bases between. The CDR3 region is CASSFSPAMRSTDTQYF. For the CDR3, the DNA is TGTGCCAGCAGCTTCTCTCCGGCTATGAGATCCACAGATACGCAGTATTTT.

The J gene is TRBJ2-7, the V gene TRBV20-1; 15 bases match TRBD2. This CDR3 is built from 16 residues. Per germline, CDR1 DFQATT and CDR2 SNEGSKA (reference sequence). With V trimmed by 6 bases and J by 4 bases, 10 bases remained unmatched. The CDR3 DNA reads as TGCAGTGCCCCCCGGACTAGCGGGAGGGCCTGGTACGAGCAGTACTTC. This sequence encodes CSAPRTSGRAWYEQYF.

This clonotype was seen ten or more times. The chain carries TRBV5-1 and TRBJ2-2; D is unclear. The CDR3 is 15 residues long. The V gene lost 3 bases and the J gene lost 0 bases, with 9 bases spanning the gap. Germline V lookup: CDR1 SGHRS, CDR2 YFSETQ. CDR3 bases: TGCGCCAGCAGCTACCGGACGGCGAACACCGGGGAGCTGTTTTTT. Protein sequence: CASSYRTANTGELFF.

This clonotype turned up a few times. This chain links TRBV20-1 with TRBJ1-4; TRBD1 aligns across 9 bases. The V gene's germline CDR1 is DFQATT and CDR2 SNEGSKA (reference sequence). Germline trimming cut 6 bases from V and 0 bases from J; bases unmatched to any gene: 8. The CDR3 length is 16 residues. This CDR3 reads CSAKGDRVATNEKLFF. In DNA form, the CDR3 reads TGCAGTGCCAAAGGGGACAGGGTAGCAACTAATGAAAAACTGTTTTTT.

The gene calls are TRBV4-2 and TRBJ2-1, with TRBD2 matching over 7 bases. Germline CDR1 is LGHNA and CDR2 is YNFKEQ. Losses at the gene ends were 2 bases for V and 0 bases for J; bases not matched to a gene: 10. This CDR3 is 18 amino acids long. As DNA, the CDR3 is TGTGCCAGCAGCCAAACCCTTTTCGGGAGGAGCTCCTACAATGAGCAGTTCTTC. It encodes CASSQTLFGRSSYNEQFF.

This chain joins TRBV6-5 and TRBJ2-5; D is undetermined. Trimming removed 2 bases from V and 1 base from J, with 11 bases in between. The CDR3 has 15 residues. The germline gives CDR1 MNHEY, CDR2 SVGAGI. DNA for the CDR3: TGTGCCAGCAGTTACCTTTTAAGCGCCCAAGAGACCCAGTACTTC. This translates into CASSYLLSAQETQYF.

This clonotype was observed a few times. The chain is built from TRBV27 and TRBJ2-3; D is undetermined. The germline CDR1 and CDR2 sequences are MNHEY and SMNVEV (reference sequence). This CDR3 is built from 17 residues. The ends were cut back, 0 bases at V and 2 bases at J, with 15 bases in the middle. CDR3 sequence (DNA): TGTGCCAGCAGTTTATCGTGGGGAAGTTGGGCCACAGATACGCAGTATTTT. Its translation: CASSLSWGSWATDTQYF.